This T cell receptor beta chain was sequenced during a study of radiation and T cells in renal cell carcinoma. Time point meaning: baseline pretreatment blood. Treatment in this sample: 15 Gy SBRT to primary tumor, nephrectomy 4 weeks later. Radiation-treated patients gave blood at baseline, week 2 and week 4. Measured with immunoSEQ multiplex PCR; TCRdb has only the in-frame clones, and not every one. The profile shows 150,000 or so clones, about 88% of them singletons. CDR3 length: 14 residues. Trimming cost V 1 base and J 4 bases, with 13 bases left between them. In germline, CDR1 is SQVTM, CDR2 ANQGSEA.

The chain has TRBV29-1 and TRBJ1-1; tentative D call: TRBD1 (6 bases). The sample in question was blood, obtained from a patient whose treatment included radiotherapy and nephrectomy. This receptor was identified in a woman between 45 and 65 years old with renal cell carcinoma. The CDR3 region is CSVEVWQGPTEAFF. The DNA of the CDR3 is TGCAGCGTTGAAGTTTGGCAGGGGCCCACTGAAGCTTTCTTT.